Presented here are 21 T cell receptor beta chains from one specimen sequenced in a study of T cell responses to AZD1222 COVID-19 vaccine. Here immunoSEQ multiplex PCR was the method, and the copy in TCRdb shows in-frame clones only, minus some. The sample yields some 140,000 clones, 80% to 90% seen once. Sequenced here: peripheral blood, sampled 28 days after the second AZD1222 dose. Every receptor here comes from an adult who received the AZD1222 COVID-19 vaccine.

DNA of the CDR3: TGTGCCAGTACCGATCGGGCACTAGCGGGCTACGAGCAGTACTTC. Protein sequence: CASTDRALAGYEQYF. The V and J genes are TRBV19 and TRBJ2-7, with 9 nucleotides matching TRBD2. From germline, CDR1 is LNHDA and CDR2 SQIVND (reference sequence). Germline trimming cut 7 bases from V and 3 bases from J; bases unmatched to any gene: 10. This CDR3 has 15 amino acids.

This clone was detected once. The V and J genes are TRBV25-1 and TRBJ2-1; the match to TRBD2 covers 8 bases. The CDR3 covers 18 residues. V lost 1 base to trimming and J lost 4 bases; unmatched junction nucleotides: 12. Germline V gene sequence: CDR1 MGHDK, CDR2 SYGVNS. CDR3 loop: CASSEFGGVSGKYNEQFF. The CDR3 DNA reads as TGTGCCAGCAGTGAATTCGGGGGCGTTAGCGGGAAATACAATGAGCAGTTCTTC.

The chain has TRBV29-1 and TRBJ2-5; TRBD2 aligns across 10 bases. This CDR3 has 14 amino acids. Per the germline V gene, CDR1 is SQVTM and CDR2 is ANQGSEA. The V and J ends lost 7 bases and 3 bases, in that order; junction bases with no gene match: 8. The CDR3 protein is CSARTLAGEETQYF. For the CDR3, the DNA is TGCAGCGCGCGCACCCTAGCGGGGGAAGAGACCCAGTACTTC.

The chain links TRBV7-8 to TRBJ1-1; D is ambiguous. Germline CDR1 SGHVS, CDR2 FQNEAQ. Trimming left V 1 base short and J 1 base short, with 7 bases between. The CDR3 loop spans 14 amino acids. CDR3 loop: CASSLGYGNTEAFF. The DNA for the CDR3 is TGTGCCAGCAGCTTAGGTTATGGGAACACTGAAGCTTTCTTT.

The V and J genes are TRBV2 and TRBJ1-1, with D maybe TRBD1 (6 bases). The CDR3 is 14 residues long. Trimming pared 6 bases from V and 2 bases from J, leaving 13 bases between. In germline, CDR1 is SNHLY, CDR2 FYNNEI. CDR3 region: CASSQRGVNTEAFF. The CDR3 coding sequence is TGTGCCAGCAGCCAAAGGGGGGTTAACACTGAAGCTTTCTTT.

The chain recombines TRBV11-2 with TRBJ1-2; maybe TRBD1 (6 bases). Germline V gene lookup returns CDR1 SGHAT and CDR2 FQNNGV. V gave up 5 bases and J gave up 2 bases, with 9 bases separating them. The CDR3 loop spans 13 amino acids. The CDR3 loop reads CASSSGQNYGYTF. The CDR3 DNA follows: TGTGCCAGCAGCAGCGGACAGAACTATGGCTACACCTTC. Using reference TRBV11-2 and TRBJ1-2 for the parts outside the CDR3, the full variable domain is EAGVAQSPRYKIIEKRQSVAFWCNPISGHATLYWYQQILGQGPKLLIQFQNNGVVDDSQLPKDRFSAERLKGVDSTLKIQPAKLEDSAVYLCASSSGQNYGYTFGSGTRLTVV.

V gene TRBV19 combines with J gene TRBJ2-7, with 10 bases identical to TRBD1. Germline CDR1 LNHDA, CDR2 SQIVND (reference sequence). This CDR3 contains 15 residues. The V segment lost 6 bases and the J segment 0 bases; nucleotides outside the gene matches: 5. CDR3 in amino acids: CASSPGTGASYEQYF. The CDR3 DNA reads as TGTGCCAGTAGCCCCGGGACAGGGGCCTCCTACGAGCAGTACTTC.

The V call is TRBV18, the J call TRBJ2-2; 8 positions agree with TRBD2. Germline V gene sequence: CDR1 KGHSH, CDR2 LQKENI. The CDR3 is 17 residues long. With V trimmed by 3 bases and J by 4 bases, 10 bases remained unmatched. This chain's CDR3 is CASSPNPTGRATGELFF. CDR3 DNA sequence: TGTGCCAGCTCACCGAACCCCACCGGGAGGGCCACCGGGGAGCTGTTTTTT.

This CDR3 reads CASSDQMNTEAFF. CDR3 nucleotide sequence: TGCGCCAGCAGTGACCAGATGAACACTGAAGCTTTCTTT. V and J are TRBV10-1 and TRBJ1-1; D is unresolved. The CDR3 is 13 amino acids. The V gene's germline CDR1 is WNHNN and CDR2 SYGVQD (reference sequence). The V end was cut by 3 bases, the J end by 0 bases, with 5 bases between.

The V call is TRBV4-2, the J call TRBJ1-2, with TRBD1 matching over 7 bases. The germline V gene has CDR1 LGHNA and CDR2 YNFKEQ. The CDR3 spans 14 residues. The V gene end was trimmed by 4 bases and the J gene end by 3 bases; junction bases not matched to a gene: 5. In DNA form, the CDR3 reads TGTGCCAGCAGCCGAGACAGGGACGACTATGGCTACACCTTC. It yields the protein CASSRDRDDYGYTF.

J is TRBJ1-2 and V is TRBV27, with D possibly being TRBD1 (6 bases). The CDR3 runs to 13 residues. Germline CDR1 MNHEY, CDR2 SMNVEV (reference sequence). V shed 10 bases and J shed 4 bases, with 16 bases lying between them. CDR3 DNA: TGTGCCACCAGGGGACCGGATTCCTATGGCTACACCTTC. Its translation is CATRGPDSYGYTF.

Regarding this clone: The germline gene is not matched at one end of the junction; a read error may be the cause. This chain links TRBV18 with TRBJ2-1, with D unresolved. CDR1 KGHSH and CDR2 LQKENI come from the germline V gene. The CDR3 has 15 residues. CDR3 sequence (DNA): TGTGCCAGCTCTCCACTGGGCGACTCCTACAATGAGCAGTTCTTC. Its protein is CASSPLGDSYNEQFF.

The chain is built from TRBV7-8 and TRBJ1-2; D remains unclear. The CDR3 is 15 residues long. CDR1 is SGHVS, CDR2 FQNEAQ, per germline. V lost 5 bases, J lost 1 base, and 14 bases lay in between. CDR3 sequence: CASSPLGVLNYGYTF. The DNA of the CDR3 is TGTGCCAGCAGCCCCCTCGGGGTACTTAACTATGGCTACACCTTC.

This chain joins TRBV19 and TRBJ2-1; 7 nucleotides match TRBD1. The junction had 15 bases not matched to a gene; V was cut back by 0 bases and J by 4 bases. Germline V gene lookup returns CDR1 LNHDA and CDR2 SQIVND (reference sequence). The CDR3 runs 19 residues. CDR3 nucleotides: TGTGCCAGTAGTATAGAGGCCGGGACAGAGGGACGAGGTTACAATGAGCAGTTCTTC. This codes for CASSIEAGTEGRGYNEQFF.

The V and J genes are TRBV12-5 and TRBJ2-1; D possibly corresponds to TRBD1 (6 bases). Germline V gene lookup returns CDR1 LGHNT and CDR2 FRNRAP. CDR3 length equals 11 residues. The ends were cut back, 5 bases at V and 11 bases at J, with 10 bases in the middle. This CDR3 reads CASGTDRKQFF. DNA for the CDR3: TGTGCTAGTGGTACGGACAGAAAGCAGTTCTTC.

V and J are TRBV4-1 and TRBJ2-3; D is tentatively TRBD1 or TRBD2 (6 bases each). CDR3 length: 17 residues. Trimming took off 1 base at V and 2 bases at J, with 16 bases between the two ends. Germline values: CDR1 MGHRA, CDR2 YSYEKL. CDR3 region: CASSQVLRGRDTDTQYF. The CDR3 DNA follows: TGCGCCAGCAGCCAAGTCCTCCGGGGGCGAGACACAGATACGCAGTATTTT.

The V call is TRBV30, the J call TRBJ1-2; no clear D. Germline CDR1 GTSNPN, CDR2 SVGIG (reference sequence). The CDR3 is 13 amino acids. Deletions cut 3 bases from V and 1 base from J, with 9 bases between. In nucleotides, the CDR3 is TGTGCCTGGAGATTGACAAGTAACTATGGCTACACCTTC. It translates to CAWRLTSNYGYTF.

The J gene is TRBJ1-1, the V gene TRBV2; perhaps TRBD1 as D (5 bases). CDR1 and CDR2 from the germline V gene are SNHLY and FYNNEI. The CDR3 length is 14 residues. V was trimmed by 4 bases and J by 1 base, leaving 10 bases between them. This CDR3 is CASSGRGQNTEAFF. CDR3 nucleotides: TGTGCCAGCAGTGGCCGGGGCCAGAACACTGAAGCTTTCTTT.

This clone was detected only once. The chain employs TRBV7-2 and TRBJ1-2; the D gene is possibly TRBD1 (6 bases). Trimming stripped 6 bases from V and 4 bases from J, with 21 bases between. This CDR3 comprises 16 residues. CDR1 and CDR2 from the germline V gene are SGHTA and FQGNSA. For the CDR3, the DNA is TGTGCCAGCAGTTCCGGGACACCTTTAGCCGGCTATGGCTACACCTTC. It encodes CASSSGTPLAGYGYTF.

The chain uses TRBV7-3 and TRBJ2-2; TRBD1 aligns across 9 bases. Looked up from germline, CDR1 is SGHTA and CDR2 is FQGTGA. The ends lost 4 bases at V and 4 bases at J; junction bases unmatched: 7. The CDR3 covers 16 residues. CDR3 amino acids: CASSSGTGRGTGELFF. CDR3 coding DNA: TGTGCCAGCAGCTCCGGGACAGGGAGGGGCACCGGGGAGCTGTTTTTT.

A single count supports this clone. The J gene is TRBJ2-1, the V gene TRBV5-5, with D perhaps matching TRBD1 or TRBD2 (6 bases each). V lost 3 bases and J lost 4, with 23 bases in between. There are 18 residues in the CDR3. Per the germline V gene, CDR1 is SGHKS and CDR2 is YYEKEE (reference sequence). CDR3 DNA: TGTGCCAGCAGCTCCCTCGGGGGCGCACCTTCTACTTACAATGAGCAGTTCTTC. This gives the protein CASSSLGGAPSTYNEQFF.